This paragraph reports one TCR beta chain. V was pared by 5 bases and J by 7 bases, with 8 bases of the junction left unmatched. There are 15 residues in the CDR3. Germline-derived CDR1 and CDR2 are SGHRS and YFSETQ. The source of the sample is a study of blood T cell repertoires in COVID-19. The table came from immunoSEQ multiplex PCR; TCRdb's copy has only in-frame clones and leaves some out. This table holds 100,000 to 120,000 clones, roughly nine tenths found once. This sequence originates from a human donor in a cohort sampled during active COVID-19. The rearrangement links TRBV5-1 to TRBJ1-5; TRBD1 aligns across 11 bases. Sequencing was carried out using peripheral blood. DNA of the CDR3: TGCGCCAGCAGTTCCGGGACAGGGGGAGGGCAGCCCCAGCATTTT. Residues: CASSSGTGGGQPQHF.